This T cell receptor beta chain was sequenced during a study of cytomegalovirus exposure and HLA in healthy donors. This cohort consisted of healthy bone marrow donors. To note about this clone: Antigen unknown.

Losses at the gene ends were 3 bases for V and 5 bases for J; bases not matched to a gene: 5. Germline CDR1 and CDR2: SGHTA and FQGNSA. This CDR3 is built from 16 residues. The PCR ran on 60 Vbeta and 13 Jbeta primers. This table comes from immunoSEQ multiplex PCR, and its TCRdb copy is limited to in-frame clones, with some not included. Of about 160,000 clones detected, 75% to 80% appear once; the ten largest clones hold around 0.97%. Study-level points and caveats: Within the data, a cluster of highly shared sequence variants was likely a sequencing artifact. Cytomegalovirus status was reportedly diagnosed by the classifier with high specificity and sensitivity. Beyond CMV serostatus, there was no information to go on about immune exposure.

The rearrangement joins TRBV7-2 to TRBJ1-5; 12 bases are a match to TRBD1. The material sequenced was PBMCs. The sequence was obtained from a woman between 45 and 65 years old in good health and CMV-seropositive. In nucleotides, the CDR3 is TGTGCCAGCAGCTTGTCCGGGACAGGGGGCTATCAGCCCCAGCATTTT. It encodes CASSLSGTGGYQPQHF.